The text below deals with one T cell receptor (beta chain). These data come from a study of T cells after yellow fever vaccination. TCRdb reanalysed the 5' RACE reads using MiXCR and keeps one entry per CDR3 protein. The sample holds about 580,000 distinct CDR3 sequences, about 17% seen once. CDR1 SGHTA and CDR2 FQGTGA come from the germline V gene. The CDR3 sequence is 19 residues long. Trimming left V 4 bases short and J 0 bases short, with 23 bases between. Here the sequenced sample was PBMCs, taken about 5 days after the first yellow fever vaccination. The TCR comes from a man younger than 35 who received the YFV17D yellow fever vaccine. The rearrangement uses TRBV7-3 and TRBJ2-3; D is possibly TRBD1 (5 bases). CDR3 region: CASSSPGGQGNPSTDTQYF. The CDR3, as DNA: TGTGCCAGCAGCTCCCCCGGCGGTCAGGGTAACCCTAGCACAGATACGCAGTATTTT. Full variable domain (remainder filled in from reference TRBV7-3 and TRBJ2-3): GAGVSQTPSNKVTEKGKYVELRCDPISGHTALYWYRQSLGQGPEFLIYFQGTGAADDSGLPNDRFFAVRPEGSVSTLKIQRTERGDSAVYLCASSSPGGQGNPSTDTQYFGPGTRLTVL.